Sequencing of this T cell receptor beta chain was carried out in a study of T cell clonotyping in hematopoietic cell transplantation. The study, taken as a whole, reports: Few recipient clonotypes overlapped donors; over 95% were de novo at given depth.

To note about this clone: Its specificity is unknown.

From germline, CDR1 is SGHNT and CDR2 YYREEE (reference sequence). Trimming removed 0 bases at V and 2 bases at J, with 8 bases between. The CDR3 sequence is 14 residues long. Using immunoSEQ multiplex PCR, the repertoire was profiled, and TCRdb retains in-frame clones only, with some absent. Here the sample spans 30,000 to 45,000 clones, over 70% being singletons. This chain uses TRBV5-4 with TRBJ1-1; unclear D gene. This sequence originates from a woman in her 40s in good health. Some clones in this sample may be carry-over from other donors' samples. The sequencing sample was made of peripheral blood mononuclear cells. The CDR3 DNA reads as TGTGCCAGCAGCTTGGTTGGGTTAAACACTGAAGCTTTCTTT. This codes for CASSLVGLNTEAFF.